The 24 T cell receptor beta chains listed next were all sequenced from one sample in a study of blood T cells in healthy people across ages. For the second PCR, which ran for about 6 to 11 cycles, a sample-barcoded 5' primer and a J-beta primer mix were used. From the 5' RACE reads, TCRdb called clonotypes with MiXCR, one entry per CDR3 protein. The table has 710,000 or so distinct CDR3 sequences, about 24% seen once. The specimen sequenced was blood. The source is a man aged 65-85 years in good health.

This chain connects TRBV12-3 or TRBV12-4 to TRBJ1-1, with a possible D match to TRBD1 (6 bases). Trimming removed 4 bases from V and 1 base from J, with 13 bases in between. The CDR3 is made up of 15 amino acids. This CDR3 reads CASSSNRGRNTEAFF. CDR3 nucleotide sequence: TGTGCCAGCAGTTCAAATAGGGGGAGGAACACTGAAGCTTTCTTT.

CDR3 protein: CASSRDYTADTQYF. DNA of the CDR3: TGTGCCAGCAGTCGTGACTATACAGCAGATACGCAGTATTTT. The chain has TRBV3-1 and TRBJ2-3, with D perhaps TRBD2 (5 bases). Germline V gives CDR1 LGHDT, CDR2 YNNKEL (reference sequence). This CDR3 comprises 14 residues. The V end lost 6 bases, the J end lost 4 bases, and 14 bases lay between the germline ends.

This chain joins TRBV3-1 and TRBJ2-5; D remains ambiguous. The J call may not be correct, given that the DNA end is closer to TRBJ2-1. Looked up from germline, CDR1 is LGHDT and CDR2 is YNNKEL (reference sequence). This CDR3 comprises 17 residues. This CDR3 reads CASSQGSQALLLDEQFF. The DNA of the CDR3 is TGTGCCAGCAGCCAAGGGTCGCAGGCCCTATTGTTGGATGAGCAGTTCTTC.

The rearrangement links TRBV5-1 to TRBJ2-7; D is unresolved. The CDR3 totals 14 residues. CDR1 SGHRS and CDR2 YFSETQ come from the germline V gene. The V end lost 0 bases, the J end lost 4 bases, and 11 bases lay between the germline ends. The CDR3: CASSLAESGYEQYF. The CDR3 DNA is TGCGCCAGCAGCTTGGCCGAGTCAGGATACGAGCAGTACTTC.

This rearrangement joins TRBV9 to TRBJ2-5; D is perhaps TRBD1 or TRBD2 (6 bases each). CDR3 length equals 15 residues. Trimming took 3 bases from V and 1 from J, leaving 13 bases between them. Germline V gene lookup returns CDR1 SGDLS and CDR2 YYNGEE. CDR3: CASSAGGTFQETQYF. DNA of the CDR3: TGTGCCAGCAGCGCCGGAGGGACATTCCAAGAGACCCAGTACTTC. Based on the CDR3 plus reference TRBV9 and TRBJ2-5, the full variable domain is DSGVTQTPKHLITATGQRVTLRCSPRSGDLSVYWYQQSLDQGLQFLIQYYNGEERAKGNILERFSAQQFPDLHSELNLSSLELGDSALYFCASSAGGTFQETQYFGPGTRLLVL.

The chain recombines TRBV20-1 with TRBJ2-5; no clear D gene. The CDR3 sequence is 13 residues long. V lost 1 base, J lost 0 bases, and 6 bases lay in between. From germline, CDR1 is DFQATT and CDR2 SNEGSKA (reference sequence). The chain's CDR3 is CSARVANQETQYF. CDR3 bases: TGCAGTGCTAGAGTGGCGAACCAAGAGACCCAGTACTTC.

Note on this clonotype: Sequence at one end of the junction differs from germline and may be a read error. V and J are TRBV5-1 and TRBJ2-1; 7 positions match TRBD1. The DNA end favors TRBJ2-5, so the J call may be wrong. CDR3 length: 15 residues. Germline lookup yields CDR1 SGHRS and CDR2 YFSETQ. In DNA, the CDR3 is TGCGCCAGCAGCCAAACCCCGGGGACAGAAGAGCCCCAGTACTTC. Protein: CASSQTPGTEEPQYF.

The chain uses TRBV12-3 or TRBV12-4 and TRBJ2-3; D not resolved. The CDR3 runs to 14 residues. V was shortened by 3 bases and J by 2 bases, with 9 bases between the two germline ends. The CDR3 here is CASSLSSHTDTQYF. DNA for the CDR3: TGTGCCAGCAGTTTGTCCTCCCACACAGATACGCAGTATTTT.

J is TRBJ2-3 and V is TRBV19; 10 bases align to TRBD1. The CDR3 covers 16 residues. J gave up 1 base and V 5 bases, and 6 bases lay outside the gene matches. Germline V gene lookup returns CDR1 LNHDA and CDR2 SQIVND (reference sequence). The CDR3 spells CASSLDRGQRTDTQYF. CDR3 DNA sequence: TGTGCCAGTAGTCTTGACAGGGGGCAACGCACAGATACGCAGTATTTT.

This clonotype was observed a few times. The J gene is TRBJ1-4, the V gene TRBV6-6; D gene unclear. From germline, CDR1 is MNHNY and CDR2 SVGAGI (reference sequence). CDR3 length: 14 amino acids. Trimming pared 5 bases from V and 2 bases from J, leaving 9 bases between. CDR3 in amino acids: CASSDQKTNEKLFF. In DNA, the CDR3 is TGTGCCAGCAGTGACCAAAAGACTAATGAAAAACTGTTTTTT.

This clonotype was recorded a few times. V and J are TRBV10-3 and TRBJ2-3; 8 nucleotides align to TRBD1. This CDR3 is 16 amino acids long. Germline V gene lookup returns CDR1 ENHRY and CDR2 SYGVKD. V gave up 0 bases and J gave up 4 bases; unmatched junction bases: 6. The DNA for the CDR3 is TGTGCCATCAGTGAGTCGAAACAGGGGGTAGCAGATACGCAGTATTTT. This sequence encodes CAISESKQGVADTQYF.

The rearrangement links TRBV7-9 to TRBJ2-3, with 7 bases matching TRBD1. CDR1 is SEHNR, CDR2 FQNEAQ, per germline (reference sequence). The CDR3 extends over 16 amino acids. J was trimmed by 2 bases and V by 3 bases; bases with no gene match: 8. The CDR3 region has the DNA TGTGCCAGCAGCTTGAGGGGACAGCAAGTCACAGATACGCAGTATTTT. It specifies CASSLRGQQVTDTQYF.

J is TRBJ1-2 and V is TRBV20-1; D is uncertain. The CDR3 spans 11 residues. From germline, CDR1 is DFQATT and CDR2 SNEGSKA (reference sequence). V was trimmed by 5 bases and J by 4 bases, leaving 8 bases between them. CDR3 sequence: CSAPMGYGYTF. The CDR3 nucleotides read TGCAGTGCTCCAATGGGCTATGGCTACACCTTC.

J is TRBJ1-1 and V is TRBV29-1, with 9 bases identical to TRBD1. The trim removed 5 bases at V and 7 bases at J, leaving 8 bases unmatched. The CDR3 covers 13 residues. Germline loops: CDR1 SQVTM, CDR2 ANQGSEA. CDR3 region: CSVKGQGPLEAFF. The CDR3 DNA follows: TGCAGCGTTAAGGGACAGGGACCCCTTGAAGCTTTCTTT.

The chain employs TRBV4-1 and TRBJ1-6; D remains unclear. The germline gives CDR1 MGHRA, CDR2 YSYEKL. V shed 1 base and J shed 10 bases, with 5 bases lying between them. The CDR3 loop spans 12 amino acids. The CDR3 nucleotides read TGCGCCAGCAGCCAAGTAGGGTCACCCCTCCACTTT. Residues: CASSQVGSPLHF.

The chain couples TRBV12-3 or TRBV12-4 to TRBJ2-3; 7 bases align to TRBD2. CDR3 length equals 15 residues. V gave up 1 base and J gave up 4 bases; unmatched junction bases: 5. CDR3 sequence reads: CASSLGDYRADTQYF. The CDR3 DNA follows: TGTGCCAGCAGTTTAGGGGACTATAGGGCAGATACGCAGTATTTT.

CDR3 residues: CSAKAAGGARRYSNQPQHF. The DNA of the CDR3 is TGCAGTGCCAAAGCCGCCGGGGGGGCGCGACGTTATAGCAATCAGCCCCAGCATTTT. J is TRBJ1-5 and V is TRBV20-1; TRBD1 is a possible D gene (6 bases). The V end was cut by 6 bases, the J end by 0 bases, with 27 bases between. Germline V gives CDR1 DFQATT, CDR2 SNEGSKA (reference sequence). The CDR3 covers 19 residues.

V is TRBV20-1 and J is TRBJ1-1; D gene unclear. The germline V gene has CDR1 DFQATT and CDR2 SNEGSKA (reference sequence). The CDR3 has 11 residues. V dropped 6 bases and J dropped 1 base, with 6 bases sitting between them. This chain's CDR3 is CSATANTEAFF. CDR3 sequence (DNA): TGCAGTGCCACCGCGAACACTGAAGCTTTCTTT.

The CDR3 region is CASSQAVTSGNIQYF. CDR3 DNA: TGTGCCAGCAGCCAAGCGGTTACTAGCGGAAACATTCAGTACTTC. The V call is TRBV4-2, the J call TRBJ2-4, with 8 bases fitting TRBD2. The CDR3 covers 15 residues. V lost 1 base, J lost 6 bases, and 5 bases stayed unmatched. CDR1 LGHNA and CDR2 YNFKEQ come from the germline V gene.

The DNA of the CDR3 is TGTGCCAGCAGCACCCGGGACGAAAAAAACATTCAGTACTTC. It codes for CASSTRDEKNIQYF. The chain links TRBV21-1 to TRBJ2-4; the table's D call TRBD1 went unverified against the DNA. TRBV21-1 is reported as a pseudogene. The CDR3 is made up of 14 amino acids.

The chain carries TRBV21-1 and TRBJ1-6. TRBV21-1 is noted as a pseudogene. The CDR3 consists of 20 residues. CDR3 coding DNA: TGTGCCAGCAGCATCGGAGGGGCACACCATAAGAAGGCCCAATATTCACCCCTCCACTTT. Translating gives CASSIGGAHHKKAQYSPLHF.

The rearrangement joins TRBV29-1 to TRBJ2-3; D uncertain. This CDR3 is built from 13 residues. V was shortened by 6 bases and J by 2 bases, with 12 bases between the two germline ends. The V gene's germline CDR1 is SQVTM and CDR2 ANQGSEA. CDR3 residues: CSVVRVITDTQYF. Here the CDR3 DNA reads TGCAGCGTCGTTCGGGTAATCACAGATACGCAGTATTTT.

The J gene is TRBJ2-2, the V gene TRBV12-3 or TRBV12-4, with unresolved D. The CDR3 has 15 residues. V gave up 3 bases and J gave up 4 bases, with 12 bases separating them. CDR3 nucleotide sequence: TGTGCCAGCAGTTTTGGGCAGGTGCGCACCGGGGAGCTGTTTTTT. This codes for CASSFGQVRTGELFF.

This clonotype has just a few counts. The J gene is TRBJ1-2, the V gene TRBV6-4; D ambiguous. The CDR3 is 13 residues long. The germline V gene has CDR1 MRHNA and CDR2 SNTAGT. Trimming shortened V by 6 bases and J by 1 base, and 9 bases separated the two germline ends. CDR3 sequence reads: CASSPQINYGYTF. DNA of the CDR3: TGTGCCAGCAGCCCACAGATTAACTATGGCTACACCTTC.